This passage covers 7 T cell receptor beta chains from one sample sequenced in a study of cytomegalovirus exposure and HLA in healthy donors. 13 Jbeta primers and 60 Vbeta primers were used for the PCR. Repertoires were generated with immunoSEQ multiplex PCR, while TCRdb's copy carries only in-frame clones and drops some. The sample carries roughly 100,000 clones, 10% recorded once. The sample was PBMCs. The receptor source for this set is a man aged 35-49 years in good health and CMV-seropositive.

This clone has more than one count but fewer than ten. The chain uses TRBV29-1 and TRBJ1-1; tentative D call: TRBD1 (5 bases). The length of the CDR3 is 12 residues. Germline CDR1 reads SQVTM; CDR2 reads ANQGSEA. V gave up 2 bases and J gave up 4 bases, with 8 bases separating them. Written as DNA, the CDR3 is TGCAGCGTTGAACCGGGGGGCACTGAAGCTTTCTTT. Amino acid sequence: CSVEPGGTEAFF.

The rearrangement links TRBV19 to TRBJ2-5; 11 bases line up with TRBD2. The CDR3 spans 14 residues. CDR1 and CDR2 (germline): LNHDA, SQIVND (reference sequence). V was clipped by 2 bases and J by 4 bases; unmatched bases: 0. The CDR3 is CASSITSGRETQYF. CDR3 in DNA: TGTGCCAGTAGTATAACTAGCGGGAGAGAGACCCAGTACTTC.

V gene TRBV7-2 combines with J gene TRBJ2-1, with D tentatively TRBD2 (5 bases). The CDR3 totals 12 residues. V was cut by 5 bases and J by 9 bases, with 11 bases left in between. Germline V gene data show CDR1 as SGHTA and CDR2 as FQGNSA. Here the CDR3 reads CASSLTRGEQFF. CDR3 coding DNA: TGTGCCAGCAGCCTTACTCGGGGTGAGCAGTTCTTC.

V usage is TRBV14 and J usage is TRBJ2-1; perhaps TRBD2 as D (5 bases). Germline CDR1 SGHDN, CDR2 FVKESK. CDR3 length: 16 amino acids. Trimming removed 1 base at V and 6 bases at J, with 16 bases between. The CDR3 is CASSQVLRFGINEQFF. Here the CDR3 DNA reads TGTGCCAGCAGCCAAGTTCTCCGGTTCGGGATCAATGAGCAGTTCTTC.

The chain links TRBV27 to TRBJ2-5, with 9 bases that match TRBD1. With V trimmed by 2 bases and J by 4 bases, 5 bases remained unmatched. Germline V CDR1 and CDR2: MNHEY, SMNVEV (reference sequence). This CDR3 region has 15 residues. DNA for the CDR3: TGTGCCAGCAGTTTAACAGGGGGCTATGGAGAGACCCAGTACTTC. Translating it yields CASSLTGGYGETQYF.

In its sample, this clone was seen many times. The V gene is TRBV15, the J gene TRBJ1-4; D gene uncertain. V was trimmed by 5 bases and J by 7 bases, leaving 8 bases between them. CDR3 length equals 12 residues. Germline CDR1 is LNHNV and CDR2 is YYDKDF (reference sequence). CDR3 amino acids: CATSLRFEKLFF. The DNA for the CDR3 is TGTGCCACCAGCCTACGATTTGAAAAACTGTTTTTT. Filled out from reference TRBV15 and TRBJ1-4, the complete variable domain reads DAMVIQNPRYQVTQFGKPVTLSCSQTLNHNVMYWYQQKSSQAPKLLFHYYDKDFNNEADTPDNFQSRRPNTSFCFLDIRSPGLGDTAMYLCATSLRFEKLFFGSGTQLSVL.

The chain recombines TRBV29-1 with TRBJ2-3; TRBD1 aligns across 10 bases. Per the germline V gene, CDR1 is SQVTM and CDR2 is ANQGSEA. Trimming at V came to 7 bases and at J to 0 bases, leaving 4 bases not matched to a gene. The CDR3 contains 14 residues. CDR3 sequence reads: CSGTGGSSTDTQYF. The CDR3 DNA reads as TGCAGCGGGACAGGGGGATCTAGCACAGATACGCAGTATTTT.